This is a list of T cell receptor beta chains from one sample in a study of blood T cell repertoires in COVID-19. TCRdb keeps only in-frame clones here, not all; method: immunoSEQ multiplex PCR. The table includes over 350,000 clones, roughly 85% detected once. Sequences were obtained from PBMCs or T cells enriched from blood (not recorded which). The receptors stem from a woman aged 18-29 years with acute COVID-19. The CDR3 runs from the conserved cysteine through the conserved F or W. The order of the fields is V gene, J gene, D gene, CDR3 protein, CDR3 DNA. D genes are given only for firm matches.

V gene: TRBV10-3; J gene: TRBJ2-1; D gene: NA; CDR3 protein: CATATGTYNEQFF; CDR3 DNA: TGTGCCACTGCGACGGGGACCTACAATGAGCAGTTCTTC
V gene: TRBV5-1; J gene: TRBJ2-3; D gene: NA; CDR3 protein: CASSLSPTDTQYF; CDR3 DNA: TGCGCCAGCAGCCTTAGCCCCACAGATACGCAGTATTTT
V gene: TRBV27; J gene: TRBJ1-1; D gene: NA; CDR3 protein: CASRAQDRNTEAFF; CDR3 DNA: TGTGCCAGCAGGGCACAGGACAGGAACACTGAAGCTTTCTTT
V gene: TRBV3-1/TRBV3-2; J gene: TRBJ2-3; D gene: TRBD2; CDR3 protein: CASSQGRGGMNTQYF; CDR3 DNA: TGTGCCAGCAGCCAAGGGCGGGGGGGGATGAATACGCAGTATTTT
V gene: TRBV6-5; J gene: TRBJ2-7; D gene: TRBD2; CDR3 protein: CATELAGGYEQYF; CDR3 DNA: TGTGCCACCGAACTAGCGGGGGGCTACGAGCAGTACTTC
V gene: TRBV2; J gene: TRBJ1-3; D gene: NA; CDR3 protein: CASRQGVGNTIYF; CDR3 DNA: TGTGCCAGCAGGCAGGGTGTTGGAAACACCATATATTTT
V gene: TRBV7-9; J gene: TRBJ2-2; D gene: TRBD2; CDR3 protein: CASSFGLAGRTGELFF; CDR3 DNA: TGTGCCAGCAGCTTCGGACTAGCGGGAAGGACCGGGGAGCTGTTTTTT
V gene: TRBV13; J gene: TRBJ2-2; D gene: TRBD1; CDR3 protein: CASSTGQGVTGELFF; CDR3 DNA: TGTGCCAGCAGCACGGGACAGGGAGTAACCGGGGAGCTGTTTTTT
V gene: TRBV6-5; J gene: TRBJ2-5; D gene: TRBD1; CDR3 protein: CASWTGRETQYF; CDR3 DNA: TGTGCCAGCTGGACAGGACGGGAGACCCAGTACTTC
V gene: TRBV27; J gene: TRBJ1-6; D gene: NA; CDR3 protein: CASSSDSYNSPLHF; CDR3 DNA: TGTGCCAGCAGTTCTGACAGTTATAATTCACCCCTCCACTTT
V gene: TRBV7-9; J gene: TRBJ1-2; D gene: NA; CDR3 protein: CASSTNSGNYGYTF; CDR3 DNA: TGTGCCAGCAGCACAAATTCGGGGAACTATGGCTACACCTTC
V gene: TRBV29-1; J gene: TRBJ2-7; D gene: NA; CDR3 protein: CSVRTAGNDEQYF; CDR3 DNA: TGCAGCGTCCGGACTGCGGGTAACGACGAGCAGTACTTC